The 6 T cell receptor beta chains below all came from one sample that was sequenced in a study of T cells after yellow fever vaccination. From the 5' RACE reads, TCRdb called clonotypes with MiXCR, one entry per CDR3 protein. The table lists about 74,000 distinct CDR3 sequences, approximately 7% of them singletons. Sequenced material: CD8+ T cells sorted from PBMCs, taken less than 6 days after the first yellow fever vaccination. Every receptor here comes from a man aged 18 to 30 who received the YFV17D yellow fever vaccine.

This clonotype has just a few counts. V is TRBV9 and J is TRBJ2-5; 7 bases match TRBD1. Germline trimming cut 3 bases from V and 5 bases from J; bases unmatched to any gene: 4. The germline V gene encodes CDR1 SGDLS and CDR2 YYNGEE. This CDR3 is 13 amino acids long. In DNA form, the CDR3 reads TGTGCCAGCAGCGGGCGACAGGGCGAGACCCAGTACTTC. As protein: CASSGRQGETQYF. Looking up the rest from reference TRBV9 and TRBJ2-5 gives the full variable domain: DSGVTQTPKHLITATGQRVTLRCSPRSGDLSVYWYQQSLDQGLQFLIQYYNGEERAKGNILERFSAQQFPDLHSELNLSSLELGDSALYFCASSGRQGETQYFGPGTRLLVL.

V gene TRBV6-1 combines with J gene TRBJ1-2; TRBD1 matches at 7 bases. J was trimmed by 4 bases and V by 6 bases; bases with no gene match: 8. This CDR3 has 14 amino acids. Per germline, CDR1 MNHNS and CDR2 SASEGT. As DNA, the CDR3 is TGTGCCAGCAGCCGATACAGGGGTAGCTATGGCTACACCTTC. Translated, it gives CASSRYRGSYGYTF.

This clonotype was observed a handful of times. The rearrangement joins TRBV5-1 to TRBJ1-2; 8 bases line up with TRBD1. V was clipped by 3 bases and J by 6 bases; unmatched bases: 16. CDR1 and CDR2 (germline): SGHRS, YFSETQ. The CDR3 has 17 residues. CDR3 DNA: TGCGCCAGCAGCTCCACACCAGACAGGGGCGCGAGCAATGGCTACACCTTC. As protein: CASSSTPDRGASNGYTF.

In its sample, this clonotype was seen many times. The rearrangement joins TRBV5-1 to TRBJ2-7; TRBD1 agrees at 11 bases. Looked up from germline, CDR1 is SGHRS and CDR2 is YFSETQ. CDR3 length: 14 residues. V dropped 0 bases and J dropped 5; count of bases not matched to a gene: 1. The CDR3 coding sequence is TGCGCCAGCAGCTTGGGGACAGGGGGCCACGAGCAGTACTTC. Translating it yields CASSLGTGGHEQYF.

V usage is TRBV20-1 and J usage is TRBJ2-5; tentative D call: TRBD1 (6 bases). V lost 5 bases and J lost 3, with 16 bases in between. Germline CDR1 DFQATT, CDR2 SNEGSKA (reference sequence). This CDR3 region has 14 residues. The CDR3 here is CSAPWAGVEETQYF. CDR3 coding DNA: TGCAGTGCTCCTTGGGCAGGGGTGGAAGAGACCCAGTACTTC.

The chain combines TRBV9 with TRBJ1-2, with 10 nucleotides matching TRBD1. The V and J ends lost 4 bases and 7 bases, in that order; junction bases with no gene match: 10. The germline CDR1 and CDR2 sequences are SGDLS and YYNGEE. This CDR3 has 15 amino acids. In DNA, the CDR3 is TGTGCCAGCAGCCCCGCAGGGGACAGGGGTACTGGCTACACCTTC. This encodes CASSPAGDRGTGYTF. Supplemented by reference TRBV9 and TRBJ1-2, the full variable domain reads DSGVTQTPKHLITATGQRVTLRCSPRSGDLSVYWYQQSLDQGLQFLIQYYNGEERAKGNILERFSAQQFPDLHSELNLSSLELGDSALYFCASSPAGDRGTGYTFGSGTRLTVV.